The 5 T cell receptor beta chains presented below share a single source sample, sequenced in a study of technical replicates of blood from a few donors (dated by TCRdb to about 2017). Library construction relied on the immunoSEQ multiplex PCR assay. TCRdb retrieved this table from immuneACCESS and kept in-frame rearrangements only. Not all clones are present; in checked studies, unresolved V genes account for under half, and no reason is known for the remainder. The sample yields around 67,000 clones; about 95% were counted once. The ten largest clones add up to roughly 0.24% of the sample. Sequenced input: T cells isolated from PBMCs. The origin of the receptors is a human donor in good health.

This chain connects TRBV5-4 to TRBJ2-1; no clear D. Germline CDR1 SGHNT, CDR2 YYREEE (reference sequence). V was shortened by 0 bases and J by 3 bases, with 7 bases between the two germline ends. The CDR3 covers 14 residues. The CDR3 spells CASSLASGYNEQFF. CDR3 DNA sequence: TGTGCCAGCAGCTTGGCTTCCGGCTACAATGAGCAGTTCTTC.

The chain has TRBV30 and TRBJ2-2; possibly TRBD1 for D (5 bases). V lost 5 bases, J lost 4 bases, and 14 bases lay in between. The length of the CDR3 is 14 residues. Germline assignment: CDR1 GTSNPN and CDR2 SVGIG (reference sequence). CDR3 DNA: TGTGCCTGGGGACACCTCACGGGCACCGGGGAGCTGTTTTTT. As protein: CAWGHLTGTGELFF.

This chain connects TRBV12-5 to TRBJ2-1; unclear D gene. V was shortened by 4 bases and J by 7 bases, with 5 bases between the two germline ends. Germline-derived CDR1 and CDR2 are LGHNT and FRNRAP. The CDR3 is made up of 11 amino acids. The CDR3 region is CASGSLNEQFF. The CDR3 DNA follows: TGTGCTAGTGGTTCGCTAAATGAGCAGTTCTTC.

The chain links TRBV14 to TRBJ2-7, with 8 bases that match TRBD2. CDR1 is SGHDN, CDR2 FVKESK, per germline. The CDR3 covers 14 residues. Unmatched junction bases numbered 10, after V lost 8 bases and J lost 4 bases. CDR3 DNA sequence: TGTGCCAGCTTCGGCGGGGGGCTGGTTTACGAGCAGTACTTC. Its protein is CASFGGGLVYEQYF.

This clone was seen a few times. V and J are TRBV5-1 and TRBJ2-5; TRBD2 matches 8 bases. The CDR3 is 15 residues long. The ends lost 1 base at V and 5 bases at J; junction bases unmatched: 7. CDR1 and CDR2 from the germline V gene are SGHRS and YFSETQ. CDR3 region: CASSLTRGVGETQYF. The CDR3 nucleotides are TGCGCCAGCAGCTTGACGCGGGGGGTTGGGGAGACCCAGTACTTC.